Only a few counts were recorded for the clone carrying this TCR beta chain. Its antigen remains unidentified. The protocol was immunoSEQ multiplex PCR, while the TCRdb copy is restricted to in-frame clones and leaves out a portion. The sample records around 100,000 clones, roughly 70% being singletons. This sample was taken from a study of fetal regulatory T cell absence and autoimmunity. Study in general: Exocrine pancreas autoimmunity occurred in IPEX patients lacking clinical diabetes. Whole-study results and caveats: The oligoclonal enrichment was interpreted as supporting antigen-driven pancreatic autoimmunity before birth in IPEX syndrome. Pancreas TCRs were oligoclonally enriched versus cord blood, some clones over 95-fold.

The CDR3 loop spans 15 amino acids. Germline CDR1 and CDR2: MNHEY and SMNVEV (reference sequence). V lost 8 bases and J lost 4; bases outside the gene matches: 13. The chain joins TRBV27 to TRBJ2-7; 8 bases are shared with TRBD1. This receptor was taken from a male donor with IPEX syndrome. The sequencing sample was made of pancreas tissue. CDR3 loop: CASWAAGGRVYEQYF. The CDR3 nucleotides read TGTGCCAGCTGGGCCGCAGGGGGCCGAGTATACGAGCAGTACTTC.